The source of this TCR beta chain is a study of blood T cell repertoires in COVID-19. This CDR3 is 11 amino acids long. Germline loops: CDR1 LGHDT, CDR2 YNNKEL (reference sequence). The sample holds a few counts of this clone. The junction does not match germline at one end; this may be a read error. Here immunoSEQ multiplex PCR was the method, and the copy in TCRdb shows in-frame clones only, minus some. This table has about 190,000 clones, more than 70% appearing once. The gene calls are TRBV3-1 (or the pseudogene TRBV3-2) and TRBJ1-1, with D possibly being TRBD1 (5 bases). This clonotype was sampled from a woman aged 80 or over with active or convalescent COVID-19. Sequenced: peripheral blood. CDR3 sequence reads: CASSPGLGIVF. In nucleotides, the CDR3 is TGTGCCAGCAGCCCGGGACTGGGCATCGTCTTT.